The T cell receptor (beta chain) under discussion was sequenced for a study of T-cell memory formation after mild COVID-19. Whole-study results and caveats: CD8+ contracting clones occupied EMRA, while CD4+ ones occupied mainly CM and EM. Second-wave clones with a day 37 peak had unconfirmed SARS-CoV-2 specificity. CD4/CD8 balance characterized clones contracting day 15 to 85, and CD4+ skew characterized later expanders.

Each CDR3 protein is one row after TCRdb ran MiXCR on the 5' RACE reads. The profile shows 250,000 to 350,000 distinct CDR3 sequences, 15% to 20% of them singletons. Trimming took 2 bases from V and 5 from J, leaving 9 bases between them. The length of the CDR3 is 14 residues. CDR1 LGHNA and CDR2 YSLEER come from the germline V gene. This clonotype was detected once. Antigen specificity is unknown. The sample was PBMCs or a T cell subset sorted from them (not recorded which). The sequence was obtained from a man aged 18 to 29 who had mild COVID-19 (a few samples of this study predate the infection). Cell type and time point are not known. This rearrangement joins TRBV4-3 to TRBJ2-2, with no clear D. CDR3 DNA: TGCGCCAGCAGCCAACGTCTTGGGACCGGGGAGCTGTTTTTT. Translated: CASSQRLGTGELFF.